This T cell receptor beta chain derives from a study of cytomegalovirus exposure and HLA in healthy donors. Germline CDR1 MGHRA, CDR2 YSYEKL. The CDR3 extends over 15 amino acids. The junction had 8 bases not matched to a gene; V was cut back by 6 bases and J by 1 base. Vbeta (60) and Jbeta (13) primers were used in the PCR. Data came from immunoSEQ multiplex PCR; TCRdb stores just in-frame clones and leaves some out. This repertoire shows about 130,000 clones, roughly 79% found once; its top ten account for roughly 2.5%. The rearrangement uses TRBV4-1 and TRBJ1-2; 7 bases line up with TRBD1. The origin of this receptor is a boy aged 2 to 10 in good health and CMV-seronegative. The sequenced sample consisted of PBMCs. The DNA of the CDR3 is TGCGCCAGCAGTTCCGGGACAGTAGTTAACTATGGCTACACCTTC. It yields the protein CASSSGTVVNYGYTF.